Below, 7 T cell receptor beta chains from the same sample are listed, as sequenced in a study of T cell responses to AZD1222 COVID-19 vaccine. Profiling relied on immunoSEQ multiplex PCR, and the TCRdb table lists in-frame clones only, not all of them. The sample has about 170,000 clones; 92% are singletons. The input for sequencing was peripheral blood, taken on day 0 of AZD1222 vaccination. The origin of the receptors is an adult in good health.

The rearrangement uses TRBV30 and TRBJ2-1; 11 nucleotides line up with TRBD2. Germline assignment: CDR1 GTSNPN and CDR2 SVGIG (reference sequence). The junction had 8 bases not matched to a gene; V was cut back by 3 bases and J by 1 base. The CDR3 length is 17 residues. In nucleotides, the CDR3 is TGTGCCTGGAGCCGACTAGCGGGAAAAGGTTCCTACAATGAGCAGTTCTTC. It yields the protein CAWSRLAGKGSYNEQFF.

The chain is built from TRBV7-8 and TRBJ2-5; D is unclear. The V and J ends lost 5 bases and 5 bases respectively, with 9 bases between them. The CDR3 extends over 12 amino acids. Germline V gene data show CDR1 as SGHVS and CDR2 as FQNEAQ. CDR3 in DNA: TGTGCCAGCAGCCAGACGCGGGAGACCCAGTACTTC. Protein product: CASSQTRETQYF.

This chain joins TRBV27 and TRBJ1-1; TRBD1 is a possible D gene (5 bases). Germline V gene sequence: CDR1 MNHEY, CDR2 SMNVEV (reference sequence). The CDR3 has 14 amino acids. Trimming cost V 6 bases and J 2 bases, with 13 bases left between them. The CDR3: CASRWAGPNTEAFF. The CDR3 bases are TGTGCCAGCAGATGGGCAGGGCCAAACACTGAAGCTTTCTTT.

The V and J genes are TRBV2 and TRBJ2-1; 10 bases line up with TRBD2. V shed 7 bases, J shed 4 bases, and the junction held 7 bases outside the gene matches. Germline V CDR1 and CDR2: SNHLY, FYNNEI. This CDR3 spans 15 amino acids. CDR3 loop: CASIKGLAAYNEQFF. CDR3 DNA: TGTGCCAGCATCAAAGGACTAGCGGCTTACAATGAGCAGTTCTTC.

The J gene is TRBJ2-7, the V gene TRBV7-2; 10 bases agree with TRBD1. Per the germline V gene, CDR1 is SGHTA and CDR2 is FQGNSA. CDR3 length equals 12 residues. J was trimmed by 12 bases and V by 4 bases; bases with no gene match: 6. The CDR3 region is CASSSGQGHRYF. CDR3 DNA sequence: TGTGCCAGCAGCTCGGGACAGGGGCACAGGTACTTC.

The gene calls are TRBV12-3 or TRBV12-4 and TRBJ1-5; the D gene is possibly TRBD1 (5 bases). The CDR3 is 12 amino acids. V shed 6 bases and J shed 10 bases, with 13 bases lying between them. CDR3 protein: CASRTDSRPQHF. CDR3 bases: TGTGCCAGCAGGACAGACTCCCGACCCCAGCATTTT.

The chain uses TRBV5-4 and TRBJ1-4; weak D call: TRBD1 (6 bases). CDR1 and CDR2 (germline): SGHNT, YYREEE (reference sequence). Trimming left V 3 bases short and J 0 bases short, with 15 bases between. The CDR3 spans 17 residues. CDR3 nucleotide sequence: TGTGCCAGCAGCTGGGGGCTGGTGGGATCAACTAATGAAAAACTGTTTTTT. It yields the protein CASSWGLVGSTNEKLFF.